This TCR beta chain is drawn from a study of neurological immune-mediated disorders (dated by TCRdb to the late 2010s). Regarding the study in general: Of the 35 or so multiple sclerosis patients, around 31 had relapsing-remitting MS and 3 had secondary progressive MS. Longitudinal samples, technical triplicates and paired sorted CD4+ and CD8+ T-cell subsets, alongside PBMC samples, were included among the roughly 96 TCR-beta libraries. The study compared peripheral blood TCR-beta repertoires of HTLV-I-associated myelopathy (HAM/TSP) patients, multiple sclerosis patients and healthy controls using UMI-based sequencing. Of the approximately 65 subjects in the cohort, about 14 were HAM/TSP patients, roughly 34 were multiple sclerosis patients, and some 20 were healthy controls.

cDNA synthesis used template-switch 5'RACE with a primer carrying a 10-nucleotide random unique molecular identifier tagging each TCR transcript. Each sequencing run produced over 180 million TCR-beta sequences covering 15-18 subjects. Total RNA was extracted with the RNeasy kit. Using the KAPA Real-time Library Amplification kit, TCR-beta VDJ regions were amplified with primers for the TCR constant region and the 5'RACE anchor. Sample indexes and Illumina adaptors were added in a first PCR, and a second PCR then increased library yield. After purification with Ampure beads, the TCR product of roughly 650 bp was size-selected on a 2% E-gel SizeSelection system. Before pooling, library quality was assessed on a Bioanalyzer, concentration was determined with Qubit, and library quantification was performed with the Kapa Library Quantification kit. Paired-end 2 x 150 bp sequencing of the libraries was performed on an Illumina HiSeq 2500. To increase sequence diversity, roughly 24-31% phiX was spiked into each library pool. Processing in the source paper ran as follows. Quality-filtered reads were processed with the UMI-based MiGEC pipeline, and over 80% of raw TCR sequences were removed by the MiGEC pipeline during error correction. IMGT germline references were used for aligning VDJ genes, and each clonotype was defined as a unique CDR3 amino acid sequence together with its V-J genes. Clonal expansion, Shannon diversity and CDR3 relatedness (CalcPairwiseDistances, ClusterSamples) were evaluated with VDJtools, and phylogenetic trees were built with CLCbio workbench. Clones with at least 8 unique UMIs were defined as expanded, with this threshold being based on coefficient-of-variation modelling across technical triplicates. The public reads were reanalyzed by TCRdb: fastp trimming at Q25, MiXCR alignment, in-frame beta chains only. Each entry is one CDR3 protein sequence, shown with its most common DNA and genes. In this record, the V and J calls reflect TCRdb's handling and not the investigators' own analysis. This sample comprises around 35,000 distinct CDR3 sequences, approximately 1.5% of them detected only once. The top ten hold 7.5% to 10% of the sample.

This clonotype counts as medium-sized (0.01 to 0.1%). Its cognate antigen has yet to be identified. One end of the junction does not line up with germline, which may come from a read error. Libraries from unsorted PBMCs were made from 2 million PBMCs kept in RNAlater at -80 degrees C until RNA extraction. The multiple sclerosis patients were enrolled in a US clinical protocol that evaluated disease progression with magnetic resonance imaging. Peripheral blood was subjected to Ficoll-Hypaque density gradient centrifugation to isolate PBMCs, which were then cryopreserved in liquid nitrogen. The paper's findings and limits, for the study overall: The highest TCR clonal expansion was observed in HAM/TSP patients, whereas the lowest was observed in MS patients, even when compared with healthy controls. Repertoires from 18 of 34 MS patients were grouped by phylogenetic analysis into a cluster of related CDR3 sequences, suggesting a possible repertoire-level signature. No identical CDR3 amino acid sequences were shared among expanded clones across subjects, suggesting private TCR-beta repertoires in all groups. The MS cluster showed no association with clinical or MRI features, and the authors stated that larger cohorts are needed.

Including cysteine and phenylalanine, the CDR3 has 15 amino acids. Of the read, only the CDR3 DNA is kept; its 45 bases are in frame from base 1. CDR1 and CDR2, per the germline V gene (reference sequence), are LNHNV and YYDKDF. The V and J genes are TRBV15 and TRBJ2-6; TRBD2 matches 7 bases in the middle. The sequencing input was PBMCs. The source is a woman in her 30s with multiple sclerosis. The nucleotide sequence is TGTGCCACCCGCAGGGACTACTCTGGGGCCAACGTCCTGACTTTC. The translation is CATRRDYSGANVLTF.